Following are 10 T cell receptor beta chains from one sample sequenced in a study of OX40 agonist ivuxolimab in advanced cancers. This table comes from immunoSEQ multiplex PCR, and its TCRdb copy is limited to in-frame clones, with some not included. The table shows tens of thousands of clones, with 84% occurring only once. Sequences were derived from CD4+ or CD8+ T cells sorted from blood, sampled in a trial of the OX40 agonist ivuxolimab. The receptors were gathered from an adult with an advanced solid tumor such as melanoma, head and neck, liver or kidney cancer.

The chain couples TRBV13 to TRBJ2-3; 8 nucleotides line up with TRBD1. The germline V gene has CDR1 PRHDT and CDR2 FYEKMQ (reference sequence). The CDR3 runs to 15 residues. The V segment lost 5 bases and the J segment 2 bases; nucleotides outside the gene matches: 6. The chain's CDR3 is CASSAWTGNTDTQYF. The CDR3 DNA is TGTGCCAGCAGCGCATGGACAGGGAACACAGATACGCAGTATTTT.

The rearrangement joins TRBV6-6 to TRBJ2-5; the match to TRBD1 covers 10 bases. This CDR3 has 14 amino acids. V lost 4 bases, J lost 5 bases, and 4 bases stayed unmatched. Per the germline V gene, CDR1 is MNHNY and CDR2 is SVGAGI (reference sequence). CDR3 sequence (DNA): TGTGCCAGCAGTTCCGGGACAGGGGTCGAGACCCAGTACTTC. As protein: CASSSGTGVETQYF.

As regards this clone: Other DNA sequences in the sample encode the same CDR3. V gene TRBV18 combines with J gene TRBJ1-5, with a tentative D call TRBD1 (5 bases). Germline CDR1 and CDR2: KGHSH and LQKENI. Trimming removed 3 bases from V and 1 base from J, with 7 bases in between. The CDR3 contains 14 residues. The CDR3 DNA sequence: TGTGCCAGCTCACCTCGGGACAGCAATCAGCCCCAGCATTTT. Encoded protein: CASSPRDSNQPQHF.

The chain has TRBV27 and TRBJ2-2; D is unclear. Looked up from germline, CDR1 is MNHEY and CDR2 is SMNVEV (reference sequence). The ends were cut back, 6 bases at V and 2 bases at J, with 4 bases in the middle. This CDR3 region has 12 residues. This CDR3 is CASRVNTGELFF. The CDR3 DNA follows: TGTGCCAGCAGGGTAAACACCGGGGAGCTGTTTTTT.

This chain connects TRBV28 to TRBJ1-2; D uncertain. This CDR3 comprises 14 residues. The V end lost 1 base, the J end lost 4 bases, and 10 bases lay between the germline ends. Germline assignment: CDR1 MDHEN and CDR2 SYDVKM. CDR3: CASSLLSGTYGYTF. CDR3 DNA sequence: TGTGCCAGCAGTTTATTATCGGGAACCTATGGCTACACCTTC.

The chain links TRBV5-5 to TRBJ1-2; 9 nucleotides agree with TRBD1. Germline lookup yields CDR1 SGHKS and CDR2 YYEKEE (reference sequence). V lost 2 bases and J lost 3; bases outside the gene matches: 5. The CDR3 loop spans 15 amino acids. CDR3 residues: CASSFLDRGDYGYTF. CDR3 DNA sequence: TGTGCCAGCAGCTTTTTGGACAGGGGAGACTATGGCTACACCTTC.

The chain has TRBV4-3 and TRBJ2-3, with 11 nucleotides matching TRBD2. Germline V gene lookup returns CDR1 LGHNA and CDR2 YSLEER. Trimming cost V 3 bases and J 2 bases; bases outside gene matches: 13. The CDR3 covers 19 residues. The CDR3 region has the DNA TGCGCCAGCAGCCAGACTTCCGGCCTACTAGCGGGGGTCACAGATACGCAGTATTTT. Its protein product is CASSQTSGLLAGVTDTQYF.

This chain joins TRBV5-1 and TRBJ1-6, with 8 bases matching TRBD1. The CDR3 length is 15 residues. V lost 0 bases, J lost 10 bases, and 6 bases stayed unmatched. Germline CDR1 SGHRS, CDR2 YFSETQ. The CDR3 DNA sequence: TGCGCCAGCAGCTTGGATGTGACAGGGGAATCACCCCTCCACTTT. Its translation is CASSLDVTGESPLHF.

The chain uses TRBV11-2 and TRBJ2-3; maybe TRBD1 (5 bases). Per the germline V gene, CDR1 is SGHAT and CDR2 is FQNNGV. The CDR3 consists of 17 residues. Deletions cut 1 base from V and 0 bases from J, with 14 bases between. CDR3 in DNA: TGTGCCAGCAGCTTAGGTATCAGACAGATTAGCACAGATACGCAGTATTTT. Translating it yields CASSLGIRQISTDTQYF.

V gene TRBV7-3 combines with J gene TRBJ2-5; 8 positions match TRBD1. The J call could be wrong; TRBJ2-7 is a better fit for the DNA end. Germline assignment: CDR1 SGHTA and CDR2 FQGTGA. CDR3 length equals 14 residues. The CDR3 here is CASSSQGALGEQYF. DNA of the CDR3: TGTGCCAGCAGCTCCCAGGGGGCTTTAGGCGAGCAGTACTTC.